These 18 T cell receptor beta chains originate from one sample sequenced in a study of control samples from healthy donors and cancer patients. Here immunoSEQ multiplex PCR was the method, and the copy in TCRdb shows in-frame clones only, minus some. The sample has 70,000 to 90,000 clones, around 95% seen once. The sequencing input was blood. The source of these receptors is a woman in her 40s in good health.

This clone was recorded once. V is TRBV7-2 and J is TRBJ2-5; the D is unclear. This CDR3 comprises 12 residues. The V and J ends lost 3 bases and 4 bases respectively, with 6 bases between them. Germline V gene data show CDR1 as SGHTA and CDR2 as FQGNSA. CDR3 in DNA: TGTGCCAGCAGCTTGATGGGAGAGACCCAGTACTTC. This translates into CASSLMGETQYF.

V and J are TRBV7-9 and TRBJ1-2; D is undetermined. CDR3 size: 15 residues. Germline V gives CDR1 SEHNR, CDR2 FQNEAQ (reference sequence). Trimming pared 3 bases from V and 7 bases from J, leaving 18 bases between. CDR3 protein: CASSFFGQTEFGYTF. CDR3 DNA: TGTGCCAGCAGCTTTTTCGGGCAGACCGAGTTTGGCTACACCTTC.

The gene calls are TRBV7-9 and TRBJ1-3; D unclear. The CDR3 loop spans 14 amino acids. Trimming removed 0 bases at V and 2 bases at J, with 5 bases between. Germline V gene data show CDR1 as SEHNR and CDR2 as FQNEAQ (reference sequence). In nucleotides, the CDR3 is TGTGCCAGCAGCTTAGCCCCAACTGGAAACACCATATATTTT. Its protein product is CASSLAPTGNTIYF. Full variable domain (outside the CDR3, taken from reference TRBV7-9 and TRBJ1-3): DTGVSQNPRHKITKRGQNVTFRCDPISEHNRLYWYRQTLGQGPEFLTYFQNEAQLEKSRLLSDRFSAERPKGSFSTLEIQRTEQGDSAMYLCASSLAPTGNTIYFGEGSWLTVV.

The chain joins TRBV5-1 to TRBJ1-4; a weak D match, TRBD1 (6 bases). This CDR3 is 15 amino acids long. The V end lost 0 bases, the J end lost 8 bases, and 14 bases lay between the germline ends. The germline gives CDR1 SGHRS, CDR2 YFSETQ. The CDR3 region is CASSLVEGVGEKLFF. Here the CDR3 DNA reads TGCGCCAGCAGCTTGGTGGAGGGGGTTGGAGAAAAACTGTTTTTT. The whole variable domain, remainder taken from reference TRBV5-1 and TRBJ1-4, is KAGVTQTPRYLIKTRGQQVTLSCSPISGHRSVSWYQQTPGQGLQFLFEYFSETQRNKGNFPGRFSGRQFSNSRSEMNVSTLELGDSALYLCASSLVEGVGEKLFFGSGTQLSVL.

The chain employs TRBV4-2 and TRBJ2-7; possible D gene TRBD1, 6 bases. Germline V lookup: CDR1 LGHNA, CDR2 YNFKEQ. Trimming took off 0 bases at V and 3 bases at J, with 18 bases between the two ends. This CDR3 has 17 residues. CDR3 bases: TGTGCCAGCAGCCAAGATCCTTCGGGACAACACTTCTACGAGCAGTACTTC. Encoded protein: CASSQDPSGQHFYEQYF.

The chain is built from TRBV4-1 and TRBJ2-1; tentatively, D is TRBD1 (6 bases). CDR3 size: 13 residues. Germline V gene sequence: CDR1 MGHRA, CDR2 YSYEKL. Trimming left V 4 bases short and J 4 bases short, with 8 bases between. Here the CDR3 reads CASSLTGYNEQFF. CDR3 DNA sequence: TGCGCCAGCAGCCTAACAGGGTACAATGAGCAGTTCTTC.

V is TRBV5-6 and J is TRBJ1-1; D is perhaps TRBD1 (5 bases). Per the germline V gene, CDR1 is SGHDT and CDR2 is YYEEEE. V gave up 3 bases and J gave up 5 bases, with 8 bases separating them. This CDR3 has 12 amino acids. The CDR3 spells CASSWDATEAFF. The DNA for the CDR3 is TGTGCCAGCAGCTGGGACGCTACTGAAGCTTTCTTT. Filled out from reference TRBV5-6 and TRBJ1-1, the complete variable domain reads DAGVTQSPTHLIKTRGQQVTLRCSPKSGHDTVSWYQQALGQGPQFIFQYYEEEERQRGNFPDRFSGHQFPNYSSELNVNALLLGDSALYLCASSWDATEAFFGQGTRLTVV.

V is TRBV6-2 or TRBV6-3 and J is TRBJ2-7; D tentatively fits TRBD1 or TRBD2 (5 bases each). This CDR3 region has 13 residues. Trimming cost V 4 bases and J 12 bases, with 19 bases left between them. Germline lookup yields CDR1 MNHEY and CDR2 SVGEGT. The CDR3 protein is CASSFQFEGKRYF. CDR3 sequence (DNA): TGTGCCAGCAGTTTTCAATTTGAGGGGAAGCGGTACTTC.

The V call is TRBV29-1, the J call TRBJ1-1; D gene ambiguous. Trimming removed 2 bases at V and 4 bases at J, with 14 bases between. The V gene's germline CDR1 is SQVTM and CDR2 ANQGSEA. There are 14 residues in the CDR3. The CDR3 DNA reads as TGCAGCGTTGAATGGGCAGGAGTCGGCACTGAAGCTTTCTTT. Protein: CSVEWAGVGTEAFF.

The V and J genes are TRBV5-1 and TRBJ2-5; D is possibly TRBD1 or TRBD2 (6 bases each). The length of the CDR3 is 17 residues. The V end was cut by 3 bases, the J end by 7 bases, with 25 bases between. Germline CDR1 and CDR2: SGHRS and YFSETQ. CDR3 DNA sequence: TGCGCCAGCAGCTCACGTTTCGGGGGCAGGGGCTCAGGGACCCAGTACTTC. Amino acid sequence: CASSSRFGGRGSGTQYF.

The gene calls are TRBV28 and TRBJ2-3; 8 bases line up with TRBD2. V was clipped by 10 bases and J by 3 bases; unmatched bases: 24. The germline V gene encodes CDR1 MDHEN and CDR2 SYDVKM. The CDR3 covers 19 residues. As DNA, the CDR3 is TGTGCCACCTACTCGTTCGGGACTAGTCATGAGGGGCAGACAGATACGCAGTATTTT. Its protein product is CATYSFGTSHEGQTDTQYF.

The chain has TRBV6-2 or TRBV6-3 and TRBJ2-1, with 9 bases fitting TRBD2. Looked up from germline, CDR1 is MNHEY and CDR2 is SVGEGT. The CDR3 is made up of 15 amino acids. The junction had 5 bases not matched to a gene; V was cut back by 5 bases and J by 3 bases. The CDR3, as DNA: TGTGCCAGCAGTCTTAGCGGGGGAAACTACAATGAGCAGTTCTTC. Protein product: CASSLSGGNYNEQFF.

This chain connects TRBV28 to TRBJ2-2; 13 bases align to TRBD2. The germline gives CDR1 MDHEN, CDR2 SYDVKM. This CDR3 spans 17 amino acids. The ends lost 6 bases at V and 5 bases at J; junction bases unmatched: 9. Written as DNA, the CDR3 is TGTGCCAGCAGCCTGACTAGCGGGGGGCCGAGGACCGGGGAGCTGTTTTTT. Translated: CASSLTSGGPRTGELFF.

The chain combines TRBV7-6 with TRBJ1-1; D unclear. The germline V gene has CDR1 SGHVS and CDR2 FNYEAQ. CDR3 length equals 15 residues. Trimming cost V 1 base and J 1 base, with 10 bases left between them. CDR3 residues: CASSLVRDGNTEAFF. The CDR3 region has the DNA TGTGCCAGCAGCTTAGTTAGGGATGGGAACACTGAAGCTTTCTTT.

This sequence joins TRBV7-9 and TRBJ1-1; no definite D call. Trimming pared 2 bases from V and 1 base from J, leaving 5 bases between. This CDR3 has 13 residues. Germline V gene lookup returns CDR1 SEHNR and CDR2 FQNEAQ (reference sequence). This CDR3 reads CASSLQSNTEAFF. The CDR3 DNA reads TGTGCCAGCAGCTTACAGTCGAACACTGAAGCTTTCTTT. Full variable domain (outside the CDR3, taken from reference TRBV7-9 and TRBJ1-1): DTGVSQNPRHKITKRGQNVTFRCDPISEHNRLYWYRQTLGQGPEFLTYFQNEAQLEKSRLLSDRFSAERPKGSFSTLEIQRTEQGDSAMYLCASSLQSNTEAFFGQGTRLTVV.

The chain employs TRBV3-1 (or the pseudogene TRBV3-2) and TRBJ2-3; TRBD2 agrees at 9 bases. Trimming removed 4 bases from V and 3 bases from J; junction bases left unmatched: 2. CDR1 LGHDT and CDR2 YNNKEL come from the germline V gene (reference sequence). There are 14 residues in the CDR3. CDR3 coding DNA: TGTGCCAGCAGCCGGGGACTAGCTACAGATACGCAGTATTTT. This gives the protein CASSRGLATDTQYF.

This chain links TRBV27 with TRBJ2-1; 11 bases match TRBD2. Germline V gene lookup returns CDR1 MNHEY and CDR2 SMNVEV (reference sequence). The CDR3 has 15 amino acids. V lost 4 bases, J lost 3 bases, and 2 bases stayed unmatched. This CDR3 is CASSWGTSGYNEQFF. The DNA of the CDR3 is TGTGCCAGCAGTTGGGGGACTAGCGGCTACAATGAGCAGTTCTTC.

The CDR3: CASSPRLAGADTQYF. Written as DNA, the CDR3 is TGTGCCAGCAGCCCCAGACTAGCGGGAGCAGATACGCAGTATTTT. The chain links TRBV14 to TRBJ2-3, with 12 bases that match TRBD2. Per the germline V gene, CDR1 is SGHDN and CDR2 is FVKESK. CDR3 length: 15 residues. V lost 4 bases and J lost 4; bases outside the gene matches: 3.